This T cell receptor beta chain was profiled in a study of cytomegalovirus exposure and HLA in healthy donors. 60 Vbeta and 13 Jbeta primers were used in PCR. Generated by immunoSEQ multiplex PCR, the TCRdb table keeps only in-frame clones and is missing some. The table records 90,000 or so clones, roughly 70% of them present only once. This CDR3 has 13 amino acids. V shed 3 bases and J shed 6 bases, with 11 bases lying between them. Germline V gene sequence: CDR1 MNHEY, CDR2 SMNVEV (reference sequence). Study results and limitations: Of the V segments, some could not be distinguished, including TRBV6-2 and TRBV6-3, and were excluded. Accurate HLA-A and HLA-B prediction from TCR beta sequences was reported for most subjects.

This clone was seen just once. The antigen is not known. Healthy people donating bone marrow made up the donors. Unrecorded immune exposure was likely among donors, who were nominally healthy when sampled. This rearrangement joins TRBV27 to TRBJ1-1; D unclear. The clonotype comes from a woman aged 18-29 years in good health and CMV-seropositive. Sequenced input: PBMCs. CDR3 in amino acids: CASSFHQVAEAFF. The CDR3 coding sequence is TGTGCCAGCAGTTTCCATCAGGTTGCTGAAGCTTTCTTT.